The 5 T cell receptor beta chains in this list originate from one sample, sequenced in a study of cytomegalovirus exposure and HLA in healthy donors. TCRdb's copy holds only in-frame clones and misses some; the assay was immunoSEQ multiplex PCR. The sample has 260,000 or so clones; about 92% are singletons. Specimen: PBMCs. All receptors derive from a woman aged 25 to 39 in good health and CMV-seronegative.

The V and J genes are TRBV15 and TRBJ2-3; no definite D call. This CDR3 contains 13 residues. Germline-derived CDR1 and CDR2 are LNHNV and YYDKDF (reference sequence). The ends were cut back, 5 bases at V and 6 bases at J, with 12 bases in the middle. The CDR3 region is CATSAALRDTQYF. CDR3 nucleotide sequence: TGTGCCACCAGCGCGGCGCTAAGGGATACGCAGTATTTT.

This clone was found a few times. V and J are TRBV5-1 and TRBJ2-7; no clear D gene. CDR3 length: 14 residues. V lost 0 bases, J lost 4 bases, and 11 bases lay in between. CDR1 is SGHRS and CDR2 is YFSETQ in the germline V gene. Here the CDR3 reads CASSLGTLRYEQYF. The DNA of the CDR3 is TGCGCCAGCAGCTTGGGAACCCTACGGTACGAGCAGTACTTC.

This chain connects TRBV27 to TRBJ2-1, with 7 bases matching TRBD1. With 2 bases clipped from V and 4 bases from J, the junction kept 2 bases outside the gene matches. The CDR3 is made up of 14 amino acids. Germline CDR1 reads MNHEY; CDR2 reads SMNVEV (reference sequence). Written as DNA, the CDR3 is TGTGCCAGCAGTTTAGGACAGGAGTACAATGAGCAGTTCTTC. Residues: CASSLGQEYNEQFF.

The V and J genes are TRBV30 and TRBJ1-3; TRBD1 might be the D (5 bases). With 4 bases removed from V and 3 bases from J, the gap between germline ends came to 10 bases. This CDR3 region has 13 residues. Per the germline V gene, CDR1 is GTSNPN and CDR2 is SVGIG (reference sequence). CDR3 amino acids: CAWTRGDGNTIYF. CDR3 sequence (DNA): TGTGCCTGGACTAGAGGGGATGGAAACACCATATATTTT.

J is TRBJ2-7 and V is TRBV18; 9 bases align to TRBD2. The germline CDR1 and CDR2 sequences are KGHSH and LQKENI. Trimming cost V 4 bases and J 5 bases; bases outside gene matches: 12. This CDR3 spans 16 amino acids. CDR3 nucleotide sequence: TGTGCCAGCTCACTTGTAGCGGGAGAAATTCCAAACGAGCAGTACTTC. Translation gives CASSLVAGEIPNEQYF.